Following are 7 T cell receptor beta chains from one sample sequenced in a study of Tregs in tolerant kidney transplant recipients (dated by TCRdb to about 2019). The library was built by means of the immunoSEQ multiplex PCR assay. TCRdb provides this immuneACCESS table in a form limited to in-frame rearrangements. Some clones are lacking; in checked studies, under half of them reflect an unresolved V gene, and why the rest are absent is not known. The table for this sample lists 35,000 to 50,000 clones; nearly 97% of them were counted only once. The leading ten clones occupy roughly 0.34% of the sample. Their antigen targets remain unknown. Sequenced material: Tregs from blood cultured with allogeneic cells. Receptors were obtained from a human donor in good health.

To note about this clone: The junction differs from germline at one of its ends, possibly a read error. The chain carries TRBV7-7 and TRBJ2-5, with 11 bases that match TRBD2. Germline assignment: CDR1 SSHAT and CDR2 FNYEAQ (reference sequence). This CDR3 has 15 amino acids. Here the CDR3 DNA reads TGTGCTAGCAGCTCTAGCGGGGGGCTGGGAGAGACCCAGTACTTC. Translation gives CASSSSGGLGETQYF.

CDR3 coding DNA: TGTGCCAGCAGCCGTTACGGTAGCGGGGGGGAGACCCAGTACTTC. It translates to CASSRYGSGGETQYF. This chain joins TRBV7-9 and TRBJ2-5, with TRBD2 matching 10 bases. Germline trimming cut 5 bases from V and 5 bases from J; bases unmatched to any gene: 8. This CDR3 has 15 amino acids. Per germline, CDR1 SEHNR and CDR2 FQNEAQ (reference sequence).

The chain uses TRBV9 and TRBJ2-1; either TRBD1 or TRBD2 may supply D (5 bases each). Per the germline V gene, CDR1 is SGDLS and CDR2 is YYNGEE. Trimming removed 5 bases at V and 5 bases at J, with 20 bases between. The CDR3 sequence is 16 residues long. The CDR3 loop is CASSPLAGTSHNEQFF. CDR3 coding DNA: TGTGCCAGCAGTCCTCTAGCAGGGACGTCCCACAATGAGCAGTTCTTC.

This clone was observed once. The chain uses TRBV5-1 and TRBJ2-7, with TRBD1 identical over 7 bases. This CDR3 has 12 residues. Germline CDR1 SGHRS, CDR2 YFSETQ. V shed 6 bases and J 4 bases; nucleotides not matched to a gene: 4. CDR3 region: CASTGQPYEQYF. In nucleotides, the CDR3 is TGCGCCAGCACGGGACAGCCTTACGAGCAGTACTTC. Variable domain in full (rest from reference TRBV5-1 and TRBJ2-7): KAGVTQTPRYLIKTRGQQVTLSCSPISGHRSVSWYQQTPGQGLQFLFEYFSETQRNKGNFPGRFSGRQFSNSRSEMNVSTLELGDSALYLCASTGQPYEQYFGPGTRLTVT.

The genes are TRBV6-1 and TRBJ1-5, with 8 bases lining up with TRBD1. The junction had 4 bases not matched to a gene; V was cut back by 8 bases and J by 1 base. This CDR3 has 14 residues. CDR1 is MNHNS, CDR2 SASEGT, per germline. CDR3 sequence reads: CASGRTGSNQPQHF. DNA of the CDR3: TGTGCCAGCGGCCGGACAGGGAGCAATCAGCCCCAGCATTTT.

The rearrangement links TRBV9 to TRBJ2-7, with 10 bases lining up with TRBD2. Germline V lookup: CDR1 SGDLS, CDR2 YYNGEE. V gave up 0 bases and J gave up 2 bases; unmatched junction bases: 8. CDR3 length equals 17 residues. Here the CDR3 DNA reads TGTGCCAGCAGCGTAGGAGTAGGGGGGACTAGCGCCTACGAGCAGTACTTC. Protein sequence: CASSVGVGGTSAYEQYF.

The chain recombines TRBV4-1 with TRBJ2-2, with 8 bases matching TRBD1. The CDR3 contains 15 residues. Germline trimming cut 7 bases from V and 4 bases from J; bases unmatched to any gene: 8. Germline V lookup: CDR1 MGHRA, CDR2 YSYEKL. CDR3 in amino acids: CASKTQGAGTGELFF. The CDR3 nucleotides read TGCGCCAGCAAGACTCAGGGGGCGGGCACCGGGGAGCTGTTTTTT.